One and the same sample provided the 8 T cell receptor beta chains below, sequenced in a study of control samples from healthy donors and cancer patients. Clones were read by immunoSEQ multiplex PCR, and TCRdb kept only the in-frame ones, dropping some. The profile shows approximately 150,000 clones, around 86% of them singletons. The sample was blood. Receptor source: a man between 25 and 39 years old in good health.

The chain joins TRBV29-1 to TRBJ2-1; perhaps TRBD1 as D (5 bases). V lost 4 bases and J lost 13, with 26 bases in between. From germline, CDR1 is SQVTM and CDR2 ANQGSEA. The CDR3 runs 15 residues. The CDR3 is CSVVRLDWGSTSQFF. DNA for the CDR3: TGCAGCGTTGTTCGGTTGGATTGGGGCTCGACAAGCCAGTTCTTC.

This rearrangement joins TRBV2 to TRBJ2-5, with D hard to call. Per the germline V gene, CDR1 is SNHLY and CDR2 is FYNNEI. V was shortened by 8 bases and J by 3 bases, with 4 bases between the two germline ends. The CDR3 runs 10 residues. CDR3 coding DNA: TGTGCCAGCGGAAAAGAGACCCAGTACTTC. This encodes CASGKETQYF.

The chain links TRBV4-2 to TRBJ2-3; D unclear. The germline V gene encodes CDR1 LGHNA and CDR2 YNFKEQ. The CDR3 sequence is 16 residues long. V dropped 7 bases and J dropped 0 bases, with 17 bases sitting between them. CDR3 nucleotides: TGTGCCAGCAAGGTCTCGCTATCTTCTAGCACAGATACGCAGTATTTT. Translated: CASKVSLSSSTDTQYF.

The chain employs TRBV5-1 and TRBJ2-3, with D maybe TRBD2 (7 bases). The CDR3 consists of 15 residues. The germline gives CDR1 SGHRS, CDR2 YFSETQ. The V and J ends lost 4 bases and 4 bases respectively, with 16 bases between them. CDR3 residues: CASSAGGLGADTQYF. CDR3 sequence (DNA): TGCGCCAGCAGCGCCGGGGGGCTTGGCGCAGATACGCAGTATTTT.

The rearrangement uses TRBV6-1 and TRBJ2-3; D is unresolved. V shed 1 base and J shed 4 bases, with 12 bases lying between them. The CDR3 has 15 residues. Germline V CDR1 and CDR2: MNHNS, SASEGT. The DNA for the CDR3 is TGTGCCAGCAGTGAAGTGAAGGCCGGATCAGATACGCAGTATTTT. Encoded protein: CASSEVKAGSDTQYF.

The rearrangement uses TRBV24-1 and TRBJ1-5, with D perhaps TRBD1 (5 bases). V lost 10 bases and J 5 bases, leaving 11 bases between the germline ends. The CDR3 consists of 12 residues. Germline loops: CDR1 KGHDR, CDR2 SFDVKD. CDR3 loop: CATGEADQPQHF. Written as DNA, the CDR3 is TGTGCCACAGGGGAGGCTGATCAGCCCCAGCATTTT.

The chain uses TRBV5-5 and TRBJ2-3; TRBD1 or TRBD2 may be the D gene (5 bases each). This CDR3 has 14 amino acids. Germline loops: CDR1 SGHKS, CDR2 YYEKEE (reference sequence). Trimming took off 3 bases at V and 5 bases at J, with 13 bases between the two ends. CDR3 sequence: CASSWDPMVDTQYF. CDR3 sequence (DNA): TGTGCCAGCAGCTGGGACCCAATGGTAGATACGCAGTATTTT.

The chain combines TRBV29-1 with TRBJ2-7; D perhaps matches TRBD2 (6 bases). CDR1 SQVTM and CDR2 ANQGSEA come from the germline V gene. The CDR3 loop spans 16 amino acids. Trimming removed 1 base at V and 1 base at J, with 17 bases between. The chain's CDR3 is CSVEGGDASGSYEQYF. CDR3 coding DNA: TGCAGCGTTGAAGGCGGGGACGCTTCGGGGTCCTACGAGCAGTACTTC.